One sample yielded the 20 T cell receptor beta chains listed below, sequenced in a study of CD8+ T cells in alopecia areata. RNA was isolated and reverse transcribed to cDNA, the sequencing template. Profiled with immunoSEQ multiplex PCR; TCRdb holds only in-frame clones, not every one. In the table there are roughly 130,000 clones, around 60% of which are singletons. This specimen was CD4+ T cells sorted from blood, taken at week 0. All receptors come from a human donor with alopecia areata.

This clone appeared a few times. V and J are TRBV10-3 and TRBJ2-5; D perhaps matches TRBD2 (5 bases). The J call may be in error: the DNA end matches TRBJ2-7 better. The CDR3 runs to 17 residues. Germline lookup yields CDR1 ENHRY and CDR2 SYGVKD. The CDR3 nucleotides read TGTGCCATCAGTGAGTCTGGCTTGGGAGAGAAGTTCCACGAGCAGTACTTC. It codes for CAISESGLGEKFHEQYF.

This clone has more than one count but fewer than ten. The chain uses TRBV5-1 and TRBJ2-5, with no clear D. This CDR3 contains 14 residues. Trimming pared 0 bases from V and 1 base from J, leaving 7 bases between. Germline loops: CDR1 SGHRS, CDR2 YFSETQ. The CDR3 bases are TGCGCCAGCAGCTTGGACTGGGCCCAAGAGACCCAGTACTTC. It encodes CASSLDWAQETQYF. Looking up the rest from reference TRBV5-1 and TRBJ2-5 gives the full variable domain: KAGVTQTPRYLIKTRGQQVTLSCSPISGHRSVSWYQQTPGQGLQFLFEYFSETQRNKGNFPGRFSGRQFSNSRSEMNVSTLELGDSALYLCASSLDWAQETQYFGPGTRLLVL.

The chain uses TRBV28 and TRBJ2-1, with unresolved D. CDR1 and CDR2 from the germline V gene are MDHEN and SYDVKM. The germline V and J ends were trimmed by 5 bases and 9 bases, with 20 bases remaining between them. The CDR3 consists of 15 residues. DNA of the CDR3: TGTGCCAGCAGTGCTCCCACTTTTAGGGTCCGTGAGCAGTTCTTC. Translated, it gives CASSAPTFRVREQFF.

In this sample, this clone turned up a few times. CDR3 bases: TGTGCCAGCAGTTTGAAAGCAGGCACAGGTCGCTACACCTTC. Translated, it gives CASSLKAGTGRYTF. The chain has TRBV28 and TRBJ1-2; D might be TRBD1 (5 bases). This CDR3 contains 14 residues. CDR1 and CDR2 (germline): MDHEN, SYDVKM. Trimming pared 3 bases from V and 9 bases from J, leaving 17 bases between.

The chain recombines TRBV7-2 with TRBJ2-4; 7 bases are shared with TRBD1. The ends lost 2 bases at V and 7 bases at J; junction bases unmatched: 5. The germline V gene has CDR1 SGHTA and CDR2 FQGNSA. CDR3 length equals 14 residues. The CDR3 loop is CASSLIQGRNIQYF. The CDR3 nucleotides read TGTGCCAGCAGCTTAATACAGGGGCGGAACATTCAGTACTTC.

CDR3 nucleotide sequence: TGTGCCAGCAGCTCCGGACTAGCGGGGGGTTCAGGGACGCAGTATTTT. The encoded protein is CASSSGLAGGSGTQYF. This chain links TRBV7-2 with TRBJ2-3; TRBD2 matches 14 bases. The J segment lost 9 bases and the V segment lost 4 bases, leaving 9 bases of the junction unmatched. The CDR3 is made up of 16 amino acids. Germline lookup yields CDR1 SGHTA and CDR2 FQGNSA.

The CDR3 sequence is CASSLGRTEAFF. DNA for the CDR3: TGTGCCAGCAGTTTAGGGAGGACTGAAGCTTTCTTT. V gene TRBV28 combines with J gene TRBJ1-1; D remains unclear. Germline V gene sequence: CDR1 MDHEN, CDR2 SYDVKM. V shed 2 bases and J shed 5 bases, with 6 bases lying between them. CDR3 length: 12 residues.

Regarding this clone: Sequence at one end of the junction differs from germline and may be a read error. This sequence joins TRBV5-1 and TRBJ2-6; D might be TRBD1 (5 bases). The CDR3 is made up of 15 amino acids. The germline CDR1 and CDR2 sequences are SGHRS and YFSETQ. Here the CDR3 reads CASSFRSSGANVPTF. The CDR3 nucleotides read TGCGCCAGCAGCTTCAGGTCCTCTGGGGCCAACGTCCCGACTTTC.

The sample holds one count of this clone. The V and J genes are TRBV7-2 and TRBJ2-7, with 7 bases lining up with TRBD1. CDR1 is SGHTA, CDR2 FQGNSA, per germline. V shed 5 bases, J shed 3 bases, and the junction held 7 bases outside the gene matches. CDR3 size: 14 residues. The CDR3 loop reads CASSLRQGRYEQYF. The CDR3 DNA reads TGTGCCAGCAGCCTACGACAGGGACGCTACGAGCAGTACTTC.

The sample holds one count of this clone. The rearrangement joins TRBV7-2 to TRBJ1-2; D gene unclear. This CDR3 region has 16 residues. Trimming took off 1 base at V and 2 bases at J, with 14 bases between the two ends. Germline CDR1 reads SGHTA; CDR2 reads FQGNSA. The CDR3 loop is CASSLEGGQLNYGYTF. The CDR3 nucleotides read TGTGCCAGCAGCTTAGAGGGAGGGCAGCTCAACTATGGCTACACCTTC.

This clone appeared a few times. The chain has TRBV28 and TRBJ2-3; 9 bases map to TRBD2. Germline V CDR1 and CDR2: MDHEN, SYDVKM. The CDR3 has 16 amino acids. V lost 6 bases, J lost 4 bases, and 11 bases stayed unmatched. The CDR3 nucleotides are TGTGCCAGCAGATATATAGCGGGAGAAGGGGCAGATACGCAGTATTTT. This sequence encodes CASRYIAGEGADTQYF.

The V call is TRBV30, the J call TRBJ2-7, with D unresolved. The CDR3 loop spans 15 amino acids. V lost 0 bases and J lost 0, with 12 bases in between. Per the germline V gene, CDR1 is GTSNPN and CDR2 is SVGIG (reference sequence). The DNA of the CDR3 is TGTGCCTGGAGTGTCGGCAACCCGCTCTCCTACGAGCAGTACTTC. It is translated as CAWSVGNPLSYEQYF.

A few counts support this clone. The V and J genes are TRBV14 and TRBJ2-2; no clear D. Between the trimmed V and J ends, which lost 0 bases and 4 bases, there was a span of 6 bases. This CDR3 contains 14 residues. Germline V gene data show CDR1 as SGHDN and CDR2 as FVKESK. CDR3 bases: TGTGCCAGCAGCCAAGATTGGAGCACCGGGGAGCTGTTTTTT. This sequence encodes CASSQDWSTGELFF.

The chain is built from TRBV15 and TRBJ1-2; D is undetermined. The CDR3 is 16 residues long. V shed 1 base and J shed 4 bases, with 16 bases lying between them. Germline-derived CDR1 and CDR2 are LNHNV and YYDKDF (reference sequence). In DNA form, the CDR3 reads TGTGCCACCAGCAGAGGTAATAGGGAGGATGTCTATGGCTACACCTTC. Its protein product is CATSRGNREDVYGYTF.

The rearrangement uses TRBV9 and TRBJ2-5; 11 bases align to TRBD2. The CDR3 spans 15 residues. Germline V gene data show CDR1 as SGDLS and CDR2 as YYNGEE. The V and J ends lost 3 bases and 3 bases, in that order; junction bases with no gene match: 4. The CDR3 protein is CASSGGTSGEETQYF. DNA of the CDR3: TGTGCCAGCAGCGGAGGGACTAGCGGAGAAGAGACCCAGTACTTC.

This clone appeared once. The CDR3 coding sequence is TGCGCCAGCAGCCCGGACAGGGGAGACTATGGCTACACCTTC. As protein: CASSPDRGDYGYTF. This chain links TRBV5-1 with TRBJ1-2, with 9 bases identical to TRBD1. After removal of 4 bases from V and 3 bases from J, the junction contained 4 bases not matched to a gene. Germline CDR1 reads SGHRS; CDR2 reads YFSETQ. The CDR3 loop spans 14 amino acids. The full variable domain, its missing parts supplied by reference TRBV5-1 and TRBJ1-2, is KAGVTQTPRYLIKTRGQQVTLSCSPISGHRSVSWYQQTPGQGLQFLFEYFSETQRNKGNFPGRFSGRQFSNSRSEMNVSTLELGDSALYLCASSPDRGDYGYTFGSGTRLTVV.

This chain joins TRBV4-1 and TRBJ2-4, with a tentative D call TRBD2 (7 bases). The V end was cut by 3 bases, the J end by 0 bases, with 18 bases between. CDR3 length: 18 residues. Germline CDR1 is MGHRA and CDR2 is YSYEKL. The CDR3 sequence is CASSHHQRGGTAKNIQYF. CDR3 in DNA: TGCGCCAGCAGCCACCACCAAAGGGGGGGGACAGCCAAAAACATTCAGTACTTC.

This chain joins TRBV7-2 and TRBJ2-2, with D tentatively TRBD1 (5 bases). V shed 7 bases and J shed 6 bases, with 18 bases lying between them. The CDR3 spans 15 residues. In germline, CDR1 is SGHTA, CDR2 FQGNSA. The CDR3 DNA follows: TGTGCCAGCACCCAAGGGGCAAGGGTCCCCGGGGAGCTGTTTTTT. Its translation is CASTQGARVPGELFF.

In this sample, this clone turned up once. The chain combines TRBV5-5 with TRBJ2-5; no reliable D call. V was pared by 4 bases and J by 5 bases, with 18 bases between. The CDR3 has 15 residues. CDR1 and CDR2 from the germline V gene are SGHKS and YYEKEE (reference sequence). CDR3 loop: CASSPRVLGRETQYF. The CDR3 nucleotides are TGTGCCAGCAGCCCTCGGGTCCTTGGTAGGGAGACCCAGTACTTC.

This clone has a handful of counts. V usage is TRBV7-8 and J usage is TRBJ2-7; D may be TRBD2 (5 bases). Germline values: CDR1 SGHVS, CDR2 FQNEAQ. Trimming pared 4 bases from V and 0 bases from J, leaving 16 bases between. This CDR3 is built from 16 residues. The CDR3 DNA follows: TGTGCCAGCAGCTCTTTGAACGGGGTGGTCTCCTACGAGCAGTACTTC. It is translated as CASSSLNGVVSYEQYF. The full variable domain, its missing parts supplied by reference TRBV7-8 and TRBJ2-7, is GAGVSQSPRYKVAKRGQDVALRCDPISGHVSLFWYQQALGQGPEFLTYFQNEAQLDKSGLPSDRFFAERPEGSVSTLKIQRTQQEDSAVYLCASSSLNGVVSYEQYFGPGTRLTVT.